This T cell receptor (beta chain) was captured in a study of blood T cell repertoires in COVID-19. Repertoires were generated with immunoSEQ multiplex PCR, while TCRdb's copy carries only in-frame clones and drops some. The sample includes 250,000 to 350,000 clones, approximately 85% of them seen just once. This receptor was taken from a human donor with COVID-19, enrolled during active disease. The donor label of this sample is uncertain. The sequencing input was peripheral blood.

DNA of the CDR3: TGTGCCAGCAGCCAAAAGACAGGTCACTCTGGAAACACCATATATTTT. Protein sequence: CASSQKTGHSGNTIYF. The J gene is TRBJ1-3, the V gene TRBV9, with D possibly matching TRBD1 (6 bases). CDR3 length equals 16 residues. The V and J ends lost 4 bases and 0 bases respectively, with 14 bases between them. Germline loops: CDR1 SGDLS, CDR2 YYNGEE. Variable domain in full (rest from reference TRBV9 and TRBJ1-3): DSGVTQTPKHLITATGQRVTLRCSPRSGDLSVYWYQQSLDQGLQFLIQYYNGEERAKGNILERFSAQQFPDLHSELNLSSLELGDSALYFCASSQKTGHSGNTIYFGEGSWLTVV.